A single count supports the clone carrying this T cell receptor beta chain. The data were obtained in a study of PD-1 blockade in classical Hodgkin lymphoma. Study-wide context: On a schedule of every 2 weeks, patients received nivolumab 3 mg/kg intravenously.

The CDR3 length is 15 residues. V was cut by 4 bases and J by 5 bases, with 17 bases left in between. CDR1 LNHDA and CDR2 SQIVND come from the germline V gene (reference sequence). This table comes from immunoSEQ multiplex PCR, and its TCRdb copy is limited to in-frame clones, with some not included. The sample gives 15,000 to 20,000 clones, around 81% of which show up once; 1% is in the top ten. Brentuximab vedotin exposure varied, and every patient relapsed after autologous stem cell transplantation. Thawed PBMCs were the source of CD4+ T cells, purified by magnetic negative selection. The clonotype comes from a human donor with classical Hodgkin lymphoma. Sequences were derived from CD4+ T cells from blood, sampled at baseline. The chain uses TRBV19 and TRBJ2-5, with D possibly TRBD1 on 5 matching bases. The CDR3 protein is CASSRLFRAVETQYF. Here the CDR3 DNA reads TGTGCCAGTAGTAGGTTGTTCAGGGCTGTGGAGACCCAGTACTTC.